Shown below are 6 T cell receptor beta chains from a single sample sequenced in a study of T cell responses to AZD1222 COVID-19 vaccine. Sequenced by immunoSEQ multiplex PCR; TCRdb stores in-frame clones only, minus some. The table has 110,000 or so clones, more than 70% seen once. The specimen was peripheral blood, collected 28 days after the second AZD1222 dose. These receptors originate from an adult who received the AZD1222 COVID-19 vaccine.

This chain uses TRBV6-2 or TRBV6-3 with TRBJ2-2; 7 bases are a match to TRBD2. The germline V gene encodes CDR1 MNHEY and CDR2 SVGEGT. Germline trimming cut 6 bases from V and 5 bases from J; bases unmatched to any gene: 9. The CDR3 runs 15 residues. CDR3 residues: CASSPHRGDTGELFF. In DNA form, the CDR3 reads TGTGCCAGCAGCCCCCACCGGGGGGATACCGGGGAGCTGTTTTTT.

The chain links TRBV6-5 to TRBJ1-1; maybe TRBD1 (5 bases). This CDR3 spans 15 amino acids. Germline V CDR1 and CDR2: MNHEY, SVGAGI. The V and J ends lost 2 bases and 6 bases respectively, with 16 bases between them. CDR3 DNA sequence: TGTGCCAGCAGTTACGGCAGGGAGGTTAGTCCTGAAGCTTTCTTT. This translates into CASSYGREVSPEAFF.

This clone was seen once. J is TRBJ1-4 and V is TRBV9; D might be TRBD1 (6 bases). Trimming left V 3 bases short and J 7 bases short, with 19 bases between. The CDR3 loop spans 16 amino acids. CDR1 SGDLS and CDR2 YYNGEE come from the germline V gene. The DNA for the CDR3 is TGTGCCAGCAGCGAGGAGGGGGGCAGGGGAGCTGAAAAACTGTTTTTT. Translating it yields CASSEEGGRGAEKLFF.

V usage is TRBV2 and J usage is TRBJ1-2; TRBD1 matches at 9 bases. The length of the CDR3 is 12 residues. CDR1 is SNHLY, CDR2 FYNNEI, per germline. The V gene end was trimmed by 8 bases and the J gene end by 5 bases; junction bases not matched to a gene: 3. CDR3 sequence: CASRDRVYGYTF. DNA of the CDR3: TGTGCCAGCCGGGACAGGGTGTATGGCTACACCTTC. The full variable domain, in which reference TRBV2 and TRBJ1-2 provide the parts outside the CDR3, is EPEVTQTPSHQVTQMGQEVILRCVPISNHLYFYWYRQILGQKVEFLVSFYNNEISEKSEIFDDQFSVERPDGSNFTLKIRSTKLEDSAMYFCASRDRVYGYTFGSGTRLTVV.

The gene calls are TRBV9 and TRBJ1-3; D ambiguous. Germline V gene data show CDR1 as SGDLS and CDR2 as YYNGEE. The V gene lost 4 bases and the J gene lost 10 bases, with 15 bases spanning the gap. CDR3 length: 13 residues. CDR3 DNA: TGTGCCAGCAGCTTAGGTGGGCCCGGGACCATATATTTT. Translating it yields CASSLGGPGTIYF.

V is TRBV7-6 and J is TRBJ1-4; TRBD1 is a possible D gene (5 bases). Germline V CDR1 and CDR2: SGHVS, FNYEAQ. CDR3 length: 14 amino acids. V dropped 4 bases and J dropped 4 bases, with 10 bases sitting between them. The DNA for the CDR3 is TGTGCCAGCAGCTCTCAGGGAAGTAATGAAAAACTGTTTTTT. This gives the protein CASSSQGSNEKLFF.